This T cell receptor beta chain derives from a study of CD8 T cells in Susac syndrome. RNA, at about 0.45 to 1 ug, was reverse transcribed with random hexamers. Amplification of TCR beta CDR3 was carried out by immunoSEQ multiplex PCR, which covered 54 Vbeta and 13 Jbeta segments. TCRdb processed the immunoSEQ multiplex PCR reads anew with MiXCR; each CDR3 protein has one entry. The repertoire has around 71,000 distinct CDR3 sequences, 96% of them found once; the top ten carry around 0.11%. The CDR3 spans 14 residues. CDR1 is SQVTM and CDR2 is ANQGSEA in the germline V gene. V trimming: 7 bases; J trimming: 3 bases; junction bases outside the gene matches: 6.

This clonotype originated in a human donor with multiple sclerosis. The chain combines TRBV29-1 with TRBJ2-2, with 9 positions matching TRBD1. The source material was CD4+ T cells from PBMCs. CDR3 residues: CSARTGVDTGELFF. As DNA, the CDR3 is TGCAGCGCCAGGACAGGGGTGGACACCGGGGAGCTGTTTTTT.